These 14 T cell receptor beta chains came from one sample sequenced in a study of response to subunit inactivated influenza vaccine (dated by TCRdb to 2016 to 2019). Library construction relied on RT-PCR. These reads were obtained on an Illumina HiSeq 2500. Clones were called with MiXCR by TCRdb after fastp trimmed the public reads at Q25, and only in-frame beta chains were retained. Each CDR3 protein appears once, grouped with its most common genes and DNA. The sample has over 800,000 distinct CDR3 sequences on record, about 20% of them singletons. Roughly 10% of the sample is in the top ten clones. The specimen comprised PBMCs from blood, sampled more than 4 days after vaccination. These receptors originate from a man between 45 and 60 years old who received an inactivated influenza vaccine. Donor details come from another sample of the same person, matched by shared clones.

This clonotype was seen a handful of times. This chain connects TRBV12-3 or TRBV12-4 to TRBJ2-7, with a tentative D call TRBD2 (5 bases). The CDR3 runs 14 residues. V lost 7 bases to trimming and J lost 6 bases, with 19 bases between them. CDR3 sequence: CASTTDLIGSEQYF. DNA of the CDR3: TGTGCCAGCACCACGGACTTGATAGGGAGCGAGCAGTACTTC.

J is TRBJ2-3 and V is TRBV10-3, with no clear D. The CDR3 is 11 amino acids. The V gene lost 8 bases and the J gene lost 4 bases, with 7 bases spanning the gap. From germline, CDR1 is ENHRY and CDR2 SYGVKD. CDR3 in amino acids: CAIAEADTQYF. CDR3 DNA: TGTGCCATCGCCGAGGCAGATACGCAGTATTTT.

A few counts support this clonotype. The V and J genes are TRBV11-2 and TRBJ1-6; D unclear. Trimming shortened V by 2 bases and J by 7 bases, and 9 bases separated the two germline ends. Per the germline V gene, CDR1 is SGHAT and CDR2 is FQNNGV. The CDR3 is 14 amino acids. The CDR3 sequence: CASSLPVPNSPLHF. The CDR3 DNA reads TGTGCCAGCAGCTTACCCGTCCCAAATTCACCCCTCCACTTT.

This clonotype was seen a few times. The chain is built from TRBV20-1 and TRBJ1-4, with D tentatively TRBD1 (5 bases). With 2 bases removed from V and 0 bases from J, the gap between germline ends came to 10 bases. There are 15 residues in the CDR3. The germline gives CDR1 DFQATT, CDR2 SNEGSKA (reference sequence). Here the CDR3 DNA reads TGCAGTGCTAGACTACCGACAGCAACTAATGAAAAACTGTTTTTT. Amino acid sequence: CSARLPTATNEKLFF.

The J gene is TRBJ2-7, the V gene TRBV10-3; D uncertain. Germline V gene data show CDR1 as ENHRY and CDR2 as SYGVKD. Trimming removed 3 bases from V and 7 bases from J, with 4 bases in between. This CDR3 comprises 10 residues. The CDR3 loop reads CAISDGEQYF. Written as DNA, the CDR3 is TGTGCCATCAGTGACGGAGAGCAGTACTTC.

In this sample, this clonotype turned up a few times. V and J are TRBV4-3 and TRBJ2-5; D might be TRBD2 (6 bases). Germline lookup yields CDR1 LGHNA and CDR2 YSLEER. This CDR3 is 16 amino acids long. V lost 1 base and J lost 4, with 16 bases in between. The CDR3 DNA sequence: TGCGCCAGCAGCCAAGCCGGAGGGGCGTGGGGAGAGACCCAGTACTTC. It codes for CASSQAGGAWGETQYF.

This clonotype was seen only a few times. The chain links TRBV7-9 to TRBJ2-1, with 8 positions matching TRBD1. Trimming at V came to 8 bases and at J to 4 bases, leaving 10 bases not matched to a gene. Germline assignment: CDR1 SEHNR and CDR2 FQNEAQ (reference sequence). The CDR3 is 15 amino acids. CDR3 region: CASGAQGARYNEQFF. DNA for the CDR3: TGTGCCAGCGGGGCTCAGGGGGCCAGGTACAATGAGCAGTTCTTC.

The V gene is TRBV2, the J gene TRBJ1-5; 9 bases map to TRBD1. The CDR3 sequence is 13 residues long. V dropped 6 bases and J dropped 7; count of bases not matched to a gene: 4. Per the germline V gene, CDR1 is SNHLY and CDR2 is FYNNEI. Here the CDR3 reads CASRATGGQPQHF. The CDR3 DNA sequence: TGTGCCAGCAGAGCGACAGGGGGACAGCCCCAGCATTTT.

The gene calls are TRBV28 and TRBJ2-1, with D perhaps TRBD1 (6 bases). Trimming shortened V by 8 bases and J by 9 bases, and 20 bases separated the two germline ends. The CDR3 covers 14 residues. From germline, CDR1 is MDHEN and CDR2 SYDVKM. CDR3 sequence reads: CASWRQVGSREQFF. The CDR3 DNA is TGTGCCAGCTGGCGACAGGTGGGGTCCCGTGAGCAGTTCTTC.

There are a few counts of this clonotype. The chain recombines TRBV7-9 with TRBJ2-7; possible D gene TRBD2, 6 bases. Per the germline V gene, CDR1 is SEHNR and CDR2 is FQNEAQ (reference sequence). The CDR3 runs 14 residues. Deletions cut 1 base from V and 6 bases from J, with 13 bases between. The CDR3 DNA sequence: TGTGCCAGCAGCTTAGAAGGAGGGTTAAGCGAGCAGTACTTC. The encoded protein is CASSLEGGLSEQYF.

The J gene is TRBJ1-4, the V gene TRBV20-1, with 8 bases lining up with TRBD1. J was trimmed by 6 bases and V by 5 bases; bases with no gene match: 5. The CDR3 is made up of 13 amino acids. The germline CDR1 and CDR2 sequences are DFQATT and SNEGSKA (reference sequence). The CDR3 loop reads CSASDRVDEKLFF. CDR3 sequence (DNA): TGCAGTGCTTCGGACAGGGTTGATGAAAAACTGTTTTTT.

This chain links TRBV6-5 with TRBJ2-1; 14 bases are a match to TRBD2. CDR1 is MNHEY and CDR2 is SVGAGI in the germline V gene. Trimming cost V 2 bases and J 7 bases; bases outside gene matches: 7. There are 17 residues in the CDR3. The CDR3 spells CASSYPRLAGGLNEQFF. The CDR3 bases are TGTGCCAGCAGTTACCCCAGACTAGCGGGGGGGCTTAATGAGCAGTTCTTC.

This clonotype was detected only a few times. The gene calls are TRBV7-9 and TRBJ1-6; tentative D call: TRBD1 (5 bases). V was shortened by 1 base and J by 9 bases, with 16 bases between the two germline ends. The CDR3 sequence is 16 residues long. The germline gives CDR1 SEHNR, CDR2 FQNEAQ (reference sequence). CDR3 protein: CASSLGRTTGRSPLHF. The CDR3 DNA reads as TGTGCCAGCAGCTTAGGGCGTACAACGGGGCGTTCACCCCTCCACTTT.

This clonotype was seen repeatedly, ten times or more. The chain employs TRBV7-2 and TRBJ2-7; TRBD1 might be the D (6 bases). From germline, CDR1 is SGHTA and CDR2 FQGNSA. V lost 5 bases to trimming and J lost 2 bases, with 13 bases between them. The CDR3 has 14 amino acids. The CDR3 reads CASSQKTGTYEQYF. The CDR3 DNA sequence: TGTGCCAGCAGCCAAAAAACAGGGACCTACGAGCAGTACTTC.